Sequencing of this T cell receptor (beta chain) was carried out in a study of cytomegalovirus exposure and HLA in healthy donors. Study findings and constraints: In vitro experiments confirmed that three CMV-associated chains were specific for CMV antigens.

This clone has only a few counts. Its antigen is still unknown. Primers included in the PCR were 60 Vbeta and 13 Jbeta primers. The repertoire was sequenced with immunoSEQ multiplex PCR; TCRdb's copy has only in-frame clones and lacks some. The sample carries about 140,000 clones, around 75% recorded once. Germline V gene sequence: CDR1 SGDLS, CDR2 YYNGEE. The CDR3 is made up of 15 amino acids. Deletions cut 0 bases from V and 6 bases from J, with 12 bases between. This sequence originates from a female donor in good health and CMV-seronegative. V usage is TRBV9 and J usage is TRBJ2-2, with no clear D. Sequencing used PBMCs. The CDR3 DNA follows: TGTGCCAGCAGCGTAGCTTCCACTTACCCCGGGGAGCTGTTTTTT. Protein sequence: CASSVASTYPGELFF.